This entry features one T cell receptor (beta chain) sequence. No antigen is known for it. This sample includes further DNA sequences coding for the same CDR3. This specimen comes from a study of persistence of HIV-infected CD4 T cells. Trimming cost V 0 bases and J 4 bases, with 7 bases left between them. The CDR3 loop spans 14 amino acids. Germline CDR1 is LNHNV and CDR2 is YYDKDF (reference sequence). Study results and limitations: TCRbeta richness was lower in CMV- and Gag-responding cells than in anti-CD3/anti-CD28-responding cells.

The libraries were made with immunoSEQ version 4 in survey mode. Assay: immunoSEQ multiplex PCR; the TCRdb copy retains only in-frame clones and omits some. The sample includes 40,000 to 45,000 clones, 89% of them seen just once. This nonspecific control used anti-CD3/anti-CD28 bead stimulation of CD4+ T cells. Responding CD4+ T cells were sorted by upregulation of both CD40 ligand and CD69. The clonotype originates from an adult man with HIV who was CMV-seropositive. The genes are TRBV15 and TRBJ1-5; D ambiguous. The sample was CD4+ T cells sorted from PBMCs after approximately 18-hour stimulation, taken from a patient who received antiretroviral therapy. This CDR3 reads CATSREGGNQPQHF. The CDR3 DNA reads TGTGCCACCAGCAGAGAGGGTGGTAATCAGCCCCAGCATTTT. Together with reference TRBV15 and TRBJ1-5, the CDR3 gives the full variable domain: DAMVIQNPRYQVTQFGKPVTLSCSQTLNHNVMYWYQQKSSQAPKLLFHYYDKDFNNEADTPDNFQSRRPNTSFCFLDIRSPGLGDTAMYLCATSREGGNQPQHFGDGTRLSIL.